Included here is one TCR beta chain sequence, with context. This clonotype was counted a few times. Its antigen remains unidentified. A junction end diverges from the germline sequence, so it may reflect a read error. To demonstrate the VDJtools post-analysis software, TCR beta repertoires were profiled from the peripheral blood of 13 young patients with multiple sclerosis. The multiple sclerosis patients were children and adolescents ranging in age from roughly 6 to 16 years. The sample originates from a study of post-analysis software for immune sequencing data (dated by TCRdb to between 2015 and 2017). A note on the overall study: The recorded disease courses included relapsing-remitting, secondary progressive and progressive-relapsing multiple sclerosis, and some patients had no subtype annotation. The multiple sclerosis patient repertoires were compared with 11 previously published healthy control repertoires from donors aged roughly 6 to 25 years. A subset of samples was prepared in parallel using single-end sample barcoding, then pooled and co-amplified after Illumina adapter ligation. General study outcomes and caveats: Multiple sclerosis patients had significantly lower normalized Chao1 diversity than controls, a result that suggests substantial peripheral T-cell clonal expansion. Several TRBV segments, including TRBV5-6, TRBV5-1 and TRBV20-1, were significantly more frequent in patients than controls. The multiple sclerosis patient group was slightly younger than the control group. Direct clustering with F measure revealed strong co-clustering of samples prepared in the same batch, which led to a batch-effect correction.

Inclusive of the bounding cysteine and phenylalanine, the CDR3 is 14 residues long. CDR3 DNA only is kept here, 42 bases in frame from base 1. Library method: PCR. Sequencer: Illumina HiSeq 2500. Unique molecular identifiers were incorporated into TCR beta cDNA libraries to reduce PCR and sequencing biases. Per 1 to 10 million input T cells, roughly 500,000 cDNA molecules were obtained, such that each molecule approximated one T cell. The patient libraries were prepared and sequenced with the same protocol used for the earlier healthy control dataset. Samples belonging to the same batch were prepared together, multiplexed and sequenced on a shared HiSeq lane. In the original analysis: Raw barcoded reads were processed with MIGEC, and single-read molecular identifier groups were discarded before consensus assembly and CDR3 extraction. VDJtools was used for post-analysis of the clonotype tables, with diversity normalized by down-sampling every dataset to the smallest sample size. Repertoire overlap clustering matched CDR3 amino acid but not nucleotide sequences to correct batch-related cross-sample contamination. The raw public data were reprocessed by TCRdb itself: fastp quality trimming at Q25, MiXCR clonotype calling, in-frame beta chains only. Each entry merges the rows of one CDR3 protein and shows their most common DNA and genes. The V and J calls were not made by the authors but by TCRdb's processing. This sample holds roughly 800,000 distinct CDR3 sequences; 53% were observed only once. The ten largest clones represent approximately 4.2% of the sample.

Sequenced input: blood. The V and J segments used are TRBV12-3 or TRBV12-4 and TRBJ2-6, with TRBD1 perhaps the D gene, on 5 matching bases. The receptor comes from a girl aged 5-17 years with multiple sclerosis. CDR3 sequence: CASRSNSGANVLTF. The DNA sequence is TGTGCCAGCAGATCCAACTCTGGGGCCAATGTCCTGACTTTC.